This T cell receptor beta chain appears in the sequencing data of a study of T cell responses to AZD1222 COVID-19 vaccine. Broader study findings: Spike-specific TCR breadth and depth rose after two AZD1222 doses. Females made up more of the donors, who were largely white British, and clonal diversity may have come out too low. Per reports, nearly half of all spike-specific TCRs target regions that are unmutated in variants.

Sequencing used immunoSEQ multiplex PCR; TCRdb keeps in-frame clones, though not all of them. This table holds tens of thousands of clones, roughly 89% found once. Researchers grouped second doses given at about 4 or about 12 weeks into one pool. V was pared by 3 bases and J by 0 bases, with 9 bases between. From germline, CDR1 is MNHEY and CDR2 SMNVEV (reference sequence). This CDR3 has 16 residues. This clone has just a few counts. Its target is unknown. The chain employs TRBV27 and TRBJ1-6, with unresolved D. The sample consisted of peripheral blood, taken 28 days after the second AZD1222 dose. The clonotype was recovered from an adult who received the AZD1222 COVID-19 vaccine. The CDR3 sequence: CASSFERSSYNSPLHF. DNA for the CDR3: TGTGCCAGCAGTTTCGAACGGAGCTCCTATAATTCACCCCTCCACTTT.